This TCR beta chain was sequenced for a study of blood T cell repertoires in COVID-19. Study at large: Acute and convalescent COVID-19 specimens originated in the United States, Italy and Spain. Sources were T cells, B-cell-depleted T cells, or PBMCs; the material itself was cDNA or gDNA.

This table comes from immunoSEQ multiplex PCR, and its TCRdb copy is limited to in-frame clones, with some not included. Here the sample spans 130,000 to 150,000 clones, 85% being singletons. This clone was seen just once. V was clipped by 2 bases and J by 0 bases, with 14 bases between them. Germline CDR1 KGHSH, CDR2 LQKENI. CDR3 length equals 17 residues. The clonotype originates from a woman between 40 and 55 years old with active or convalescent COVID-19. V usage is TRBV18 and J usage is TRBJ1-3; perhaps TRBD1 as D (6 bases). Sequenced material: peripheral blood. The CDR3 DNA sequence: TGTGCCAGCTCACCATACGGGGGGCCCTCCTCTGGAAACACCATATATTTT. This sequence encodes CASSPYGGPSSGNTIYF.